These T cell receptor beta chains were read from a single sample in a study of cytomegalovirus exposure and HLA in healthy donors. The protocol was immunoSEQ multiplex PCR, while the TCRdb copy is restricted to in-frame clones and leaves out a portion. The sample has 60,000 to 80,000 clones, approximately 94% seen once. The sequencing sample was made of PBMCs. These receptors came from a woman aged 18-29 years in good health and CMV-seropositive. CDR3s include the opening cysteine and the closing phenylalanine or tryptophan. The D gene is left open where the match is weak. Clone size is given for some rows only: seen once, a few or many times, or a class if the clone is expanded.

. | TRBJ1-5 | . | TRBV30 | CAWSEGEGPQHF | TGTGCCTGGAGTGAAGGGGAGGGACCCCAGCATTTT
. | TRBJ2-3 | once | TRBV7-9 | CASRASEKDTQYF | TGTGCCAGCAGAGCTAGCGAAAAAGATACGCAGTATTTT
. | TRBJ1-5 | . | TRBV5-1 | CASSLDQGSNQPQHF | TGCGCCAGCAGCTTGGACCAGGGGAGCAATCAGCCCCAGCATTTT
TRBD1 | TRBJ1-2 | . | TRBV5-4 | CASSLAGGTGPIYGYTF | TGTGCCAGCAGCTTGGCCGGGGGGACAGGGCCAATCTATGGCTACACCTTC
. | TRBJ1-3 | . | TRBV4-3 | CASSQDHGESSGNTIYF | TGCGCCAGCAGCCAAGATCACGGAGAAAGCTCTGGAAACACCATATATTTT
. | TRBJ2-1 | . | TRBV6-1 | CASSEVEWLSYNEQFF | TGTGCCAGCAGTGAAGTCGAATGGCTCTCCTACAATGAGCAGTTCTTC
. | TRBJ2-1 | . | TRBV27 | CASSSRLAGPYNEQFF | TGTGCCAGCAGCTCGAGGCTGGCGGGGCCCTACAATGAGCAGTTCTTC
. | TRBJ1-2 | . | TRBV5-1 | CASSLETDRYTF | TGCGCCAGCAGCTTGGAGACAGACAGGTACACCTTC
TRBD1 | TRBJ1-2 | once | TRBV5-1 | CASSPWTGVPTNYGYTF | TGCGCCAGCAGCCCTTGGACAGGGGTGCCTACTAACTATGGCTACACCTTC
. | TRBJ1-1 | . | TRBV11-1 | CASSLDVVRNTEAFF | TGTGCCAGCAGCTTAGATGTCGTCAGGAACACTGAAGCTTTCTTT
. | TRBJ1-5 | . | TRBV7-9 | CASSVTAGDQPQHF | TGTGCCAGCAGCGTAACGGCAGGGGATCAGCCCCAGCATTTT
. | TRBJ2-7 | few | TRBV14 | CASSQDQGKIPYEQYF | TGTGCCAGCAGCCAAGACCAGGGGAAAATCCCCTACGAGCAGTACTTC
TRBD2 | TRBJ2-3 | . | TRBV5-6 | CASSLKPSGGPDTQYF | TGTGCCAGCAGCTTGAAGCCTAGCGGGGGTCCAGATACGCAGTATTTT
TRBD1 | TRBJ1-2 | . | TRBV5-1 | CASSLERADRGHFSYGYTF | TGCGCCAGCAGCTTGGAGAGAGCCGACAGGGGGCATTTTAGCTATGGCTACACCTTC
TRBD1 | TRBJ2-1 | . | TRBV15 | CATSSRVTGEEQFF | TGTGCCACCAGCAGCAGAGTGACAGGGGAGGAACAGTTCTTC
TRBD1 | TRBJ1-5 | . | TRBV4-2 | CASSQETRGDQPQHF | TGTGCCAGCAGCCAGGAGACCAGGGGGGATCAGCCCCAGCATTTT
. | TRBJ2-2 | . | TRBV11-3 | CASSSRVAANTGELFF | TGTGCCAGCAGCTCCCGAGTAGCGGCGAACACCGGGGAGCTGTTTTTT
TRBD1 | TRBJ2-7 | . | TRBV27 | CASTTTRTGTNWYF | TGTGCCAGCACGACTACCCGGACAGGGACGAATTGGTACTTC
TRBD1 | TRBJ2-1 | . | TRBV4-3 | CASSQARTGTGQYNEQFF | TGCGCCAGCAGCCAAGCGAGGACGGGGACAGGCCAATACAATGAGCAGTTCTTC
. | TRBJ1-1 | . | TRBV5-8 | CASSFHTSMNTEAFF | TGTGCCAGCAGCTTTCACACCTCCATGAACACTGAAGCTTTCTTT
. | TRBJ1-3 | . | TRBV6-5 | CASSYSGIKNGNTIYF | TGTGCCAGCAGTTACTCTGGCATAAAGAATGGAAACACCATATATTTT
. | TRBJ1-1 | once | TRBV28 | CASPQIWGGLNTEAFF | TGTGCCAGCCCTCAGATATGGGGAGGTCTGAACACTGAAGCTTTCTTT
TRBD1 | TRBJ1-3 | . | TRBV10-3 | CAISEGTASGNTIYF | TGTGCCATCAGTGAGGGGACAGCCTCTGGAAACACCATATATTTT
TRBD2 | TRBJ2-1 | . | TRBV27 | CASSLLGTSGYNEQFF | TGTGCCAGCAGTCTTCTGGGGACTAGCGGTTACAATGAGCAGTTCTTC
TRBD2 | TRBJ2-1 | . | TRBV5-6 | CASSWASGAGEQFF | TGTGCCAGCAGCTGGGCTAGCGGGGCCGGTGAGCAGTTCTTC
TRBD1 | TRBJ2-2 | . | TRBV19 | CASSTQTGMAGELFF | TGTGCCAGTAGTACCCAGACAGGGATGGCCGGGGAGCTGTTTTTT